The rows below give T cell receptor beta chains drawn from one sample of a study of blood T cell repertoires in COVID-19. The method was immunoSEQ multiplex PCR; TCRdb's version includes in-frame clones alone and lacks a portion of them. The sample records a few hundred thousand clones, around 80% being singletons. The source material was peripheral blood. Receptors originate from a woman in her thirties or forties who had recovered from COVID-19. CDR3s include the opening cysteine and the closing phenylalanine or tryptophan. D genes are given only for firm matches. Where a row states a size, it is once, few, many or the class of an expanded clone; other rows omit it.

J,D,V,size,DNA,CDR3
TRBJ2-6,.,TRBV30,.,TGTGCCTGGAGTACAGGGTCCGGGGCCAACGTCCTGACTTTC,CAWSTGSGANVLTF
TRBJ1-5,.,TRBV7-9,.,TGTGCCAGCGGTACGGGGGACAATCAGCCCCAGCATTTT,CASGTGDNQPQHF
TRBJ1-1,.,TRBV10-3,few,TGTGCCAGTGGGAGGGACACTGAAGCTTTCTTT,CASGRDTEAFF
TRBJ1-4,TRBD1,TRBV12-3/TRBV12-4,.,TGTGCCAGCTCTTACAGGGGTAATGAAAAACTGTTTTTT,CASSYRGNEKLFF
TRBJ1-4,TRBD1,TRBV2,.,TGTGCCAGCAGTGAAGACAGGGGCAATGAAAAACTGTTTTTT,CASSEDRGNEKLFF
TRBJ2-7,.,TRBV30,.,TGTGCCTGGAGAGGAGGGAACTACGAGCAGTACTTC,CAWRGGNYEQYF
TRBJ2-5,TRBD2,TRBV7-2,.,TGTGCCAGCAGTCCGGGACTAGGGGGGACCCAGTACTTC,CASSPGLGGTQYF
TRBJ1-2,.,TRBV6-5,.,TGTGCCAGCAGTTATGATACTACTAACTATGGCTACACCTTC,CASSYDTTNYGYTF
TRBJ1-1,.,TRBV11-3,.,TGTGCCAGCAGCCCCAGAGGAGTTAACACTGAAGCTTTCTTT,CASSPRGVNTEAFF
TRBJ1-1,.,TRBV7-9,few,TGTGCCAGTACGGACCGGGGGGATATGAACACTGAAGCTTTCTTT,CASTDRGDMNTEAFF
TRBJ1-1,TRBD1,TRBV5-5,.,TGTGCCAGCAGCTTCCAACAGGGGTCTTTTTGGAACACTGAAGCTTTCTTT,CASSFQQGSFWNTEAFF
TRBJ1-2,.,TRBV6-5,.,TGTGCCAGCAAATCACAGGACTATGGCTACACCTTC,CASKSQDYGYTF
TRBJ2-1,.,TRBV12-3/TRBV12-4,.,TGTGCCAGCAGTTTACCAGGATCCAATGAGCAGTTCTTC,CASSLPGSNEQFF
TRBJ1-2,TRBD1,TRBV27,.,TGTGCCAGCAGGAGCCCGGGACAGGGGCATGGCTACACCTTC,CASRSPGQGHGYTF
TRBJ1-1,.,TRBV28,.,TGTGCCAGCAGTTTTTCCAGGATGAACACTGAAGCTTTCTTT,CASSFSRMNTEAFF
TRBJ2-7,.,TRBV2,.,TGTGCCAGCAGTGAGTTTCATGCAACAACCTACGAGCAGTACTTC,CASSEFHATTYEQYF
TRBJ2-1,.,TRBV6-4,.,TGTGCCAGCAGCCCCCGAGAGGGAGCTGAGCAGTTCTTC,CASSPREGAEQFF
TRBJ1-2,.,TRBV7-9,.,TGTGCCAGCAGCTTAGAGGTCAGGGTGAACACCTTC,CASSLEVRVNTF
TRBJ2-5,.,TRBV9,.,TGTGCCAGCAGCGTAGGCGGGGCTTCCGGAGAGACCCAGTACTTC,CASSVGGASGETQYF
TRBJ1-1,.,TRBV3-1/TRBV3-2,.,TGTGCCAGCAGCCAAGATCCGGTGGACGGGGGGCGAGAGAACACTGAAGCTTTCTTT,CASSQDPVDGGRENTEAFF
TRBJ1-5,.,TRBV7-2,.,TGTGCCAGCAGCCAAATGGGAGGGGCGGGTCAGCCCCAGCATTTT,CASSQMGGAGQPQHF
TRBJ2-5,.,TRBV7-9,.,TGTGCCAGCAGCTCGACGACAGCCAGGGATGGTTTAGCTTCAGAGACCCAGTACTTC,CASSSTTARDGLASETQYF
TRBJ1-1,.,TRBV11-2,.,TGTGCCAGCAGTCAAAGTGGGCGGGGGCGCCGGGGGAACACTGAAGCTTTCTTT,CASSQSGRGRRGNTEAFF
TRBJ1-6,.,TRBV18,.,TGTGCCAGCTCACCAACAGACCCGCGTGCTTCACCCCTCCACTTT,CASSPTDPRASPLHF
TRBJ1-1,.,TRBV15,.,TGTGCCACCAGCAGAGATCGCAGCGGTACCTCAGCTTTCTTT,CATSRDRSGTSAFF
TRBJ1-4,.,TRBV29-1,.,TGCAGCGCTACTGGACAGTATAATGAAAAACTGTTTTTT,CSATGQYNEKLFF
TRBJ1-5,.,TRBV30,.,TGTGCCTGGAGTGTAGGGGCAGGCAATCAGCCCCAGCATTTT,CAWSVGAGNQPQHF
TRBJ2-1,.,TRBV12-3/TRBV12-4,once,TGTGCCAGCAGTCCGTATTCCTACAATGAGCAGTTCTTC,CASSPYSYNEQFF
TRBJ2-7,TRBD1,TRBV29-1,.,TGCAGCGTCGAGGGACAGGGAAGCTCCTACGAGCAGTACTTC,CSVEGQGSSYEQYF
TRBJ1-4,TRBD1,TRBV19,few,TGTGCCAGTAGGAGGACAGGGATAAATGAAAAACTGTTTTTT,CASRRTGINEKLFF
TRBJ2-5,.,TRBV14,.,TGTGCCAGCAGCCTCCTGACAGACCCTTACCAAGAGACCCAGTACTTC,CASSLLTDPYQETQYF
TRBJ2-5,.,TRBV7-9,.,TGTGCCAGCAGCACAAGTCAAGAGACCCAGTACTTC,CASSTSQETQYF
TRBJ2-3,.,TRBV3-1/TRBV3-2,.,TGTGCCAGCAGCCAAGTTGGGACTGGCACAGATACGCAGTATTTT,CASSQVGTGTDTQYF
TRBJ1-3,.,TRBV6-2/TRBV6-3,.,TGTGCCAGCACCCCGGACTCCGCCTCTGGAAACACCATATATTTT,CASTPDSASGNTIYF
TRBJ1-6,.,TRBV2,.,TGTGCCAGCAGTGACGGGACTGGGAGAAGTTCACCCCTCCACTTT,CASSDGTGRSSPLHF
TRBJ2-1,TRBD1,TRBV5-1,.,TGCGCCAGCAGCTTGTACCGGGACAGGATCTACAATGAGCAGTTCTTC,CASSLYRDRIYNEQFF
TRBJ1-2,.,TRBV20-1,.,TGCAGTGCTAGTGTATTCGGGACTGGTGGCTACACCTTC,CSASVFGTGGYTF
TRBJ1-2,TRBD1,TRBV19,once,TGTGCCAGAGGGACAGGGTGGTCCTTGTATGGCTACACCTTC,CARGTGWSLYGYTF
TRBJ2-5,.,TRBV19,.,TGTGCCAGTAGTACACCGGGAGAGGAAAAATGGAAGACCCAGTACTTC,CASSTPGEEKWKTQYF
TRBJ1-2,.,TRBV21-1,few,TGTGCCAGCAGCCTCCGGGACAGGGGGCGTTGTATACTTGGCTACACCTTC,CASSLRDRGRCILGYTF
TRBJ1-6,TRBD1,TRBV6-5,few,TGTGCCAGCAGTTACTCCCAGGGGGCAAGTAATTCACCCCTCCACTTT,CASSYSQGASNSPLHF